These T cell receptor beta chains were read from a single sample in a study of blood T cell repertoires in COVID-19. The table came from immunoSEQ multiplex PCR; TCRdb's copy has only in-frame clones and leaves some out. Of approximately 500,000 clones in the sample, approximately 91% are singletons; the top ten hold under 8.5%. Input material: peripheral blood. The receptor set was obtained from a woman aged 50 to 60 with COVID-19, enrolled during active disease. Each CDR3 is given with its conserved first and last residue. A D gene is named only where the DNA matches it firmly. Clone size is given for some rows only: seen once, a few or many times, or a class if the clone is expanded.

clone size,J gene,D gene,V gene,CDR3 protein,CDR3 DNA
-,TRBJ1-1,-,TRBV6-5,CASSPGRGAEAFF,TGTGCCAGCAGCCCCGGTAGGGGCGCTGAAGCTTTCTTT
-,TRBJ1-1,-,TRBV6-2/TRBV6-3,CASSPQTNTEAFF,TGTGCCAGCAGCCCACAGACAAACACTGAAGCTTTCTTT
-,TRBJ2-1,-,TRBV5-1,CASSQTGEGALREQFF,TGCGCCAGCAGCCAGACGGGGGAAGGGGCCCTAAGGGAGCAGTTCTTC
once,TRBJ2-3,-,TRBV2,CAGRATSTDTQYF,TGTGCCGGTAGAGCGACCTCCACAGATACGCAGTATTTT
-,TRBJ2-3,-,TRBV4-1,CASSQRDLDTQYF,TGCGCCAGCAGCCAGCGGGACTTAGATACGCAGTATTTT
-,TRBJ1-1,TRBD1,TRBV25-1,CASRNRGNTEAFF,TGTGCCAGCAGGAACAGGGGGAACACTGAAGCTTTCTTT
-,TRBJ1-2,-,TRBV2,CASRGGMANYGYTF,TGTGCCAGCAGGGGAGGGATGGCTAACTATGGCTACACCTTC
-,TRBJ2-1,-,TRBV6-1,CASSEAVAVAHNEQFF,TGTGCCAGCAGTGAAGCGGTGGCGGTAGCCCACAATGAGCAGTTCTTC
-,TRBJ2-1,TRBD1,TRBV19,CASSLSGTGYEQFF,TGTGCCAGTAGCCTGTCCGGGACAGGGTATGAGCAGTTCTTC
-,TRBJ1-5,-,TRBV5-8,CASSRGAPQHF,TGTGCCAGCAGCCGGGGTGCGCCCCAGCATTTT
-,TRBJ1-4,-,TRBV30,CAWSGGANEKLFF,TGTGCCTGGAGTGGGGGGGCTAATGAAAAACTGTTTTTT
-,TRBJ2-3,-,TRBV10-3,CAISGLTGADTQYF,TGTGCCATCAGTGGATTGACGGGTGCAGATACGCAGTATTTT
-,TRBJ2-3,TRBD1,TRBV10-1,CASSNTGADTQYF,TGCGCCAGCAGTAATACAGGGGCAGATACGCAGTATTTT
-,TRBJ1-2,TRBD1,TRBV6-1,CASSEDRGPTLNYGYTF,TGTGCCAGCAGTGAGGACAGGGGTCCCACCTTGAACTATGGCTACACCTTC
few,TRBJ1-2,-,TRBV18,CASSPLGGARRRDYGYTF,TGTGCCAGCTCACCACTGGGGGGGGCAAGAAGGAGGGACTATGGCTACACCTTC
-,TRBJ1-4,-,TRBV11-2,CASSFIQGEKLFF,TGTGCCAGCAGCTTTATTCAGGGTGAAAAACTGTTTTTT
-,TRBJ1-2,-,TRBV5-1,CASSLPGDGYTF,TGCGCCAGCAGCTTACCAGGGGATGGCTACACCTTC
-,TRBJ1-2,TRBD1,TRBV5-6,CASSLGQGVRGYTF,TGTGCCAGCAGCTTAGGACAGGGGGTACGTGGCTACACCTTC
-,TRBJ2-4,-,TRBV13,CASSLRQSGQYF,TGTGCCAGCAGCTTAAGACAGAGTGGGCAGTACTTC
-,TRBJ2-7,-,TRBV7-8,CASSRRSEAYEQYF,TGTGCCAGCAGCCGCCGTAGCGAGGCCTACGAGCAGTACTTC
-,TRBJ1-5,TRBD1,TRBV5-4,CASSPGTGDQPQHF,TGTGCCAGCAGTCCCGGGACAGGGGATCAGCCCCAGCATTTT
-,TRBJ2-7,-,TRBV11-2,CASSLDLRAAYEQYF,TGTGCCAGCAGCTTAGATCTCAGGGCGGCCTACGAGCAGTACTTC
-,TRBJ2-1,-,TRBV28,CASSSPGTPLNEQFF,TGTGCCAGCAGTTCACCCGGGACTCCCTTAAATGAGCAGTTCTTC
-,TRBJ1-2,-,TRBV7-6,CASSLEAGAAVNYGYTF,TGTGCCAGCAGCTTAGAGGCAGGGGCGGCGGTAAACTATGGCTACACCTTC
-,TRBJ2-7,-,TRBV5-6,CASSSGLNYEQYF,TGTGCCAGCAGCTCCGGACTGAACTACGAGCAGTACTTC
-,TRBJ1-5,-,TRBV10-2,CASSESGVGNQPQHF,TGCGCCAGCAGTGAGTCCGGGGTGGGCAATCAGCCCCAGCATTTT
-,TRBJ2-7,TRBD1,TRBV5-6,CASSGGTGGADEQYF,TGTGCCAGCAGCGGGGGGACAGGGGGCGCGGATGAGCAGTACTTC
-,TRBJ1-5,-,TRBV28,CASSLIRGQPQHF,TGTGCCAGCAGTTTAATCAGGGGTCAGCCCCAGCATTTT
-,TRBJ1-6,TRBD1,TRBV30,CAWSVTGGNSPLHF,TGTGCCTGGAGTGTGACAGGGGGGAATTCACCCCTCCACTTT
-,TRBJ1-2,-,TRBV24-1,CATSDENYGYTF,TGTGCCACCAGTGATGAGAATTATGGCTACACCTTC